This TCR beta chain was identified in a study of T-cell memory formation after mild COVID-19. Study-wide points: Later expanders leaned CD4+, whereas day 15 to 85 contracting clones were balanced CD4/CD8. Cross-reactive memory appears to have joined, as suggested by some responding clones showing up in pre-infection memory. Those CD4+ clones that contracted were mainly in CM and EM (CD8+ ones in EMRA).

TCRdb called the 5' RACE reads again in MiXCR, with one record for every CDR3 protein. The table records about 210,000 distinct CDR3 sequences, over 9.5% of them present only once. In the case of this clonotype: The antigen remains unidentified.

The CDR3 extends over 14 amino acids. Trimming stripped 0 bases from V and 5 bases from J, with 10 bases between. Germline V gene lookup returns CDR1 ENHRY and CDR2 SYGVKD. This receptor was taken from a man aged 18 to 30 who had mild COVID-19 (a few samples of this study predate the infection). Cell type and time point are not known. The chain joins TRBV10-3 to TRBJ2-5; possibly TRBD2 for D (7 bases). What was sequenced was PBMCs or a T cell subset sorted from them (not recorded which). The CDR3 loop is CAISESRGAETQYF. CDR3 bases: TGTGCCATCAGTGAGTCACGGGGGGCCGAGACCCAGTACTTC.